This TCR beta chain was sequenced for a study of blood T cell repertoires in COVID-19 (dated by TCRdb to 2019 to 2021). Regarding the study in general: Collaborator samples came from the United States, Italy and Spain and covered acute and convalescent phases of COVID-19. The prospective study material was composed of cDNA or gDNA derived from T cells, B-cell-depleted T cells, or PBMCs. Subjects who had been exposed to COVID-19, were actively infected with it, or had recovered from it provided the deeply sampled blood TCRbeta repertoires that made up the dataset. A freely available public database, intended as a resource for researchers studying the immune response to SARS-CoV-2, is where the repertoires were released. Samples came from the ongoing ImmuneRACE study (first 160 participants) plus 1,254 subjects from 6 global collaborators. A de-identified subject ID, COVID-19 status, age in years and sex were almost always included in the sample metadata. HLA class I and class II types, where available, came from metadata supplied by the sample provider rather than from assay-based typing. Study-wide findings and limitations: How much clinical and demographic metadata was included differed by source and by participant, and the metadata was provided uncurated.

With regard to this clone: Its recognized antigen is unknown. Per-nucleotide qualities are absent, and no much larger clonotype sits a single base away.

A second Seattle source provided samples from volunteer blood donors who had recovered from COVID-19. The collaborating institutions used their own protocols to collect whole blood in K2EDTA tubes. For TCRbeta analysis, collaborators shipped samples in one of three forms: frozen whole blood, isolated PBMCs, or DNA extracted from either of those sample types. The cysteine opens and the phenylalanine closes a CDR3 of 15 amino acids. Kept here is only the CDR3 DNA, which spans 45 bases and is read in frame from base 1. The germline ends are 16 bases apart after V is trimmed by 1 base and J by 8 bases. Taken from the germline V gene, the CDR1 and CDR2 loops are SGHRS and YFSETQ. TCRbeta CDR3 regions were amplified from genomic DNA using the immunoSEQ Assay, a bias-controlled multiplex PCR. In the authors' own workflow: The number of nucleated cells in each sample was estimated from the amplification of reference gene primers within the assay. To quantify the absolute abundance of each unique TCRbeta CDR3 rearrangement, sequence reads were collapsed and filtered. For each sample, productive Simpson clonality was calculated as the square root of Simpson's diversity index across productive rearrangements. Held by TCRdb, this immuneACCESS table contains in-frame sequences only and omits some clones. Under half of the omission traces to an unresolved V gene where checked; the cause of the rest is unknown. V and J calls plus clone size are reproduced from that table; the DNA served to infer D and trimming. In all, the sample holds about 220,000 clones, and 80% to 85% of those were seen once. Roughly 3% of the sample lies in the top ten.

Sequencing used peripheral blood. The chain links TRBV5-1 with TRBJ2-1; the D gene is perhaps TRBD2, from 6 matching bases. This sequence originates from a woman in her 30s who had recovered from COVID-19. CDR3 loop: CASSLYGSLGDEQFF. Here is the DNA: TGCGCCAGCAGCTTGTACGGGAGCCTTGGCGATGAGCAGTTCTTC. With all but the CDR3 taken from the reference TRBV5-1 and TRBJ2-1 genes, the full variable domain is: KAGVTQTPRYLIKTRGQQVTLSCSPISGHRSVSWYQQTPGQGLQFLFEYFSETQRNKGNFPGRFSGRQFSNSRSEMNVSTLELGDSALYLCASSLYGSLGDEQFFGPGTRLTVL.